A single TCR beta chain is shown here with its context. The data are from a study of shared clonotypes between healthy human individuals. Libraries were prepared by immunoSEQ multiplex PCR; TCRdb keeps only in-frame clonotypes and omits some of them. This sample has hundreds of thousands of clones, with approximately 96% found just once. In the naive CD8 group, cells lacked CD45RO and were positively selected for CCR7, so terminally differentiated effector memory CD45RA+ cells were left out. The CDR3 has 13 residues. Trimming left V 5 bases short and J 5 bases short, with 11 bases between. Looked up from germline, CDR1 is SGHKS and CDR2 is YYEKEE (reference sequence).

V is TRBV5-5 and J is TRBJ1-5, with a possible D match to TRBD1 (6 bases). The sample comprised naive CD8+ T cells sorted from blood. The receptor comes from a woman in her 30s in good health. The CDR3 DNA follows: TGTGCCAGCAGTCAGGGGAGTGATCAGCCCCAGCATTTT. Translated, it gives CASSQGSDQPQHF.